This T cell receptor beta chain was sequenced in a study of a mutant IDH1 vaccine in newly diagnosed glioma. For the study at large: Therapy received beforehand was radiotherapy, temozolomide, or both, with most patients given both.

With 7 bases removed from V and 4 bases from J, the gap between germline ends came to 10 bases. CDR3 length equals 11 residues. CDR1 is SQVTM, CDR2 ANQGSEA, per germline. Sequenced by immunoSEQ multiplex PCR; TCRdb stores in-frame clones only, minus some. The table includes tens of thousands of clones, more than 80% detected once. As to this clone: Its cognate antigen is unknown.

Findings and limits, study-wide: Among patients, nearly 95% showed immune responses induced by the vaccine. Pseudoprogression appears to have had no connection to changes in top peripheral T cell clonotypes.

Noted time point: week 35, safety follow-up. A 20-mer mutant IDH1 peptide at 300 ug was injected subcutaneously with topical imiquimod. The sample in question was PBMCs, obtained from a glioma patient whose treatment included an IDH1 peptide vaccine. The clonotype originates from a man aged 35 to 55 with glioma. The chain uses TRBV29-1 and TRBJ1-1; perhaps TRBD1 as D (5 bases). The CDR3 loop reads CSGDGGTEAFF. The CDR3, as DNA: TGCAGCGGCGACGGGGGCACTGAAGCTTTCTTT.